This T cell receptor beta chain emerged from a study of blood T cell repertoires in COVID-19. Looking at the study overall: Whether acute or convalescent, the COVID-19 samples came from the United States, Italy and Spain. Sources were T cells, B-cell-depleted T cells, or PBMCs; the material itself was cDNA or gDNA.

Per the original data handling: Scientists estimated how many nucleated cells there were by amplifying reference gene primers. Data came from immunoSEQ multiplex PCR; TCRdb stores just in-frame clones and leaves some out. That table is the source of V, J and clone size, and D and trimming were worked out from the DNA. The repertoire has tens of thousands of clones, roughly 84% of them found once; the top ten carry about 2.5%. This CDR3 has 16 amino acids. The germline CDR1 and CDR2 sequences are MNHEY and SMNVEV (reference sequence). V shed 6 bases and J 3 bases; nucleotides not matched to a gene: 9.

This TCR came from a man in his fifties with acute or convalescent COVID-19. This chain connects TRBV27 to TRBJ2-7; TRBD2 aligns across 12 bases. Sequencing input: peripheral blood. DNA of the CDR3: TGTGCCAGCAGGGCTAGCGGGAGGGCTAGACACTACGAGCAGTACTTC. It codes for CASRASGRARHYEQYF.